This TCR beta chain was profiled in a study of identical twins' blood T cells. Study conclusions and caveats: Environmental influences on twin similarity could not be excluded. Twins shared more top CDR3 clonotypes than unrelated donors did.

With respect to this clonotype: Its antigen remains unidentified.

Germline V lookup: CDR1 DFQATT, CDR2 SNEGSKA (reference sequence). Trimming removed 7 bases from V and 3 bases from J, with 15 bases in between. CDR3 length equals 14 residues. Libraries were made from RNA as TCR cDNA, using a modified protocol. TCRdb re-called the 5' RACE reads through MiXCR, storing one row per CDR3 protein. Of a few hundred thousand distinct CDR3 sequences in the sample, roughly 31% are singletons; the top ten hold about 6.1%. The chain links TRBV20-1 to TRBJ2-2; D remains unclear. Sequenced sample: PBMCs. The receptor was derived from a woman aged 18 to 49 in good health. The chain's CDR3 is CSVPRDYDTGELFF. The CDR3 DNA sequence: TGCAGTGTGCCCCGAGATTACGACACCGGGGAGCTGTTTTTT.